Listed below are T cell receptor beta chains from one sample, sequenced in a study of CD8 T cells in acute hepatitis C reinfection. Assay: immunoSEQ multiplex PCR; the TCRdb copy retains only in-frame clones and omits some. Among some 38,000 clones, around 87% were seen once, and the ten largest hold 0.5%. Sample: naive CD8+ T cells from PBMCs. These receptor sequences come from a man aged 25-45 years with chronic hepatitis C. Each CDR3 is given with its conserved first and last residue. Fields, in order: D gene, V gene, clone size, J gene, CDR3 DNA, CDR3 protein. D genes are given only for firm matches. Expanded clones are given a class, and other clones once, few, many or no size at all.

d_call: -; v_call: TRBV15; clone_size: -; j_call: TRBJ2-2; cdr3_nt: TGTGCCACCAGCAGATACAGGGAAAACACCGGGGAGCTGTTTTTT; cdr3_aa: CATSRYRENTGELFF
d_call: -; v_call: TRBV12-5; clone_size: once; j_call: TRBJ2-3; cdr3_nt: TGTGCTAGTGGTAGCCCTTTACAGGTGGCGCAGTATTTT; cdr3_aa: CASGSPLQVAQYF
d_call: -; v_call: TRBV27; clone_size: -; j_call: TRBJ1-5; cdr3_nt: TGTGCCAGCAGTTTTCTTAGGGAGAGTAGTCAGCCCCAGCATTTT; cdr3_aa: CASSFLRESSQPQHF
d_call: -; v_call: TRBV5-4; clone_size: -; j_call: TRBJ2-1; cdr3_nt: TGTGCCAGCAGCGACAGAGCCGGTAGCTCCTACAATGAGCAGTTCTTC; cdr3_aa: CASSDRAGSSYNEQFF
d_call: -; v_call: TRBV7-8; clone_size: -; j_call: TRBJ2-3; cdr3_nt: TGTGCCACCACCCCAAGGGGGGCCGGAGATACGCAGTATTTT; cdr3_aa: CATTPRGAGDTQYF
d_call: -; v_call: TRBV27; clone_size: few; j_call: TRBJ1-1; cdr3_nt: TGTGCCAGCAGTCTTATTCCTCACACTGAAGCTTTCTTT; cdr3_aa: CASSLIPHTEAFF
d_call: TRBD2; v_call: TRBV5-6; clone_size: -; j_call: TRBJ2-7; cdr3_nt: TGTGCCAGCAGTCAGGGACTAGCGGGGGTCCTGTCCTACGAGCAGTACTTC; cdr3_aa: CASSQGLAGVLSYEQYF
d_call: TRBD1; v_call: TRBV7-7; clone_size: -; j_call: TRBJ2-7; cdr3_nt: TGTGCTAGCAGCCGGGGACAGGGATACGAGCAGTACTTC; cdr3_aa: CASSRGQGYEQYF
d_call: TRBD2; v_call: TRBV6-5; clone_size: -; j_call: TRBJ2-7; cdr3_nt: TGTGCCAGCAGTTACGGACTAGCGGGTGACTACGAGCAGTACTTC; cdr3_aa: CASSYGLAGDYEQYF
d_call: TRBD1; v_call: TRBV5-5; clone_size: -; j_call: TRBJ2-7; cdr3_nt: TGTGCCAGCAGCGCTTTAGGGACAGGGATCCACGAGCAGTACTTC; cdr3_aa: CASSALGTGIHEQYF
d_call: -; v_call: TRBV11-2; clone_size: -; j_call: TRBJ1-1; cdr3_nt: TGTGCCAGCAGCTTAGATTCGGTTAATCTTGGGGGGCGCGGCACTGAAGCTTTCTTT; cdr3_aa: CASSLDSVNLGGRGTEAFF
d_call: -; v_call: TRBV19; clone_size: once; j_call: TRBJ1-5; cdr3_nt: TGTGCCAGTAGTACGTACGGCGACAGCTCCTATCAGCCCCAGCATTTT; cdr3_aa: CASSTYGDSSYQPQHF
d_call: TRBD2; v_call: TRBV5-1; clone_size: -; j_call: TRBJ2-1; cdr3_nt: TGCGCCAGCAGCACGACTAGCGGGAGACTCAATGAGCAGTTCTTC; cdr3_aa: CASSTTSGRLNEQFF
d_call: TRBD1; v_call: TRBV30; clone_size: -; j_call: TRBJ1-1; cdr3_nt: TGTGCCTGGAGTGGGACAGGCCCAGGCATCGGTTTCTTT; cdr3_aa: CAWSGTGPGIGFF
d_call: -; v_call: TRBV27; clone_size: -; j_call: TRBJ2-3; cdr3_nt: TGTGCCAGCAGTTGGAGCGACGACACAGATACGCAGTATTTT; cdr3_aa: CASSWSDDTDTQYF
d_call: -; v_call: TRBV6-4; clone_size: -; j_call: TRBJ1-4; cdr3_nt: TGTGCCAGCAGGGCCACCGGGACACCTGCCCTTAATGCTAATGAAAAACTGTTTTTT; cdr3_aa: CASRATGTPALNANEKLFF
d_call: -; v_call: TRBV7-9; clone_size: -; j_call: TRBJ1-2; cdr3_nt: TGTGCCAGCAGCTTAGGCGGGGGAGCAGTCGATGGCTACACCTTC; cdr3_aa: CASSLGGGAVDGYTF
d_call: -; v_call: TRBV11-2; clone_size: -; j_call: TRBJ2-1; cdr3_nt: TGTGCCAGCAGCTTAGTGCAGGTAGGCAATGAGCAGTTCTTC; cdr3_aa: CASSLVQVGNEQFF
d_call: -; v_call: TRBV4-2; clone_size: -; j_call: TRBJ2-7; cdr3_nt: TGTGCCAGCAGCCAAGTGCATACCTACGAGCAGTACTTC; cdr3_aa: CASSQVHTYEQYF
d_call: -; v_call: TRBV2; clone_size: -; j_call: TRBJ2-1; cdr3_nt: TGTGCCAGCAAACGGACGAGCTCCTACAATGAGCAGTTCTTC; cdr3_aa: CASKRTSSYNEQFF
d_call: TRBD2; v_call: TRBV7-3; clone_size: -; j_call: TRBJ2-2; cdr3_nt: TGTGCCAGCAGCCGGTCCCCTAGCGGGGGGGCCGTCGGGGAGCTGTTTTTT; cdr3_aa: CASSRSPSGGAVGELFF
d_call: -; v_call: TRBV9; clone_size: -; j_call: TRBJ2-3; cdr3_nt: TGTGCCAGCAGCGTGGGGGGAACAGTCACAGATACGCAGTATTTT; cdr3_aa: CASSVGGTVTDTQYF
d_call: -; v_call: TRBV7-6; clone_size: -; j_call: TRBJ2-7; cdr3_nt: TGTGCCAGCAGCTTAGAATTCGGGAGTTTCAACGAGCAGTACTTC; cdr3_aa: CASSLEFGSFNEQYF
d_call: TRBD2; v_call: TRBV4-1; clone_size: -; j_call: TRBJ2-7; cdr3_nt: TGCGCCAGCAGCCAAGATGGGCGGGAGCCCGCCTACGAGCAGTACTTC; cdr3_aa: CASSQDGREPAYEQYF
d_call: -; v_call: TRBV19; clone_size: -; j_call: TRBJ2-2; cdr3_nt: TGTGCCAGTGGACACCCCACCGGGGAGCTGTTTTTT; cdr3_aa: CASGHPTGELFF
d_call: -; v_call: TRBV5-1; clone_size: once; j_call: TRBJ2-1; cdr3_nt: TGCGCCAGAGACTGGGCGCGGTCCTACAATGAGCAGTTCTTC; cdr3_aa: CARDWARSYNEQFF
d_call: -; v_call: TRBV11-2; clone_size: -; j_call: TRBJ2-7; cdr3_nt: TGTGCCAGCAGCTTCGGGACACGGGCCTACGAGCAGTACTTC; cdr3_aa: CASSFGTRAYEQYF
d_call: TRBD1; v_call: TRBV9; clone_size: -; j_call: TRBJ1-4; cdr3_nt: TGTGCCAGCAGCGGACAGGGGTCGCCTAATGAAAAACTGTTTTTT; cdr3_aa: CASSGQGSPNEKLFF
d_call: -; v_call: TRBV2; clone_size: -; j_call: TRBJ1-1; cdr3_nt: TGTGCCAGCAGTGAAACAACAGGAAACACTGAAGCTTTCTTT; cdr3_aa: CASSETTGNTEAFF